This T cell receptor beta chain was profiled in a study of blood T cells in healthy people across ages. Then a second PCR, running about 6 to 11 cycles, was carried out with a sample-barcoded 5' primer and a J-beta primer mix. TCRdb re-called the 5' RACE reads with MiXCR, one entry per CDR3 protein. This sample has about 770,000 distinct CDR3 sequences; roughly 44% occur once, and the top ten carry under 20%. V lost 1 base, J lost 0 bases, and 7 bases lay in between. CDR1 and CDR2 from the germline V gene are LGHNA and YSLEER. The CDR3 has 16 amino acids. The chain has TRBV4-3 and TRBJ1-6; D is ambiguous. Sequenced input: blood. The sequence was collected from a man in his sixties in good health. The CDR3 region has the DNA TGCGCCAGCAGCCAAGCCTGGGGCTCCTATAATTCACCCCTCCACTTT. Its protein product is CASSQAWGSYNSPLHF.